These T cell receptor beta chains were read from a single sample in a study of regulatory T cells in long-lasting Graves disease. TCRdb passed the multiplex PCR reads through MiXCR, listing each CDR3 protein once. Of about 540,000 distinct CDR3 sequences listed, about 14% are singletons. These same records also appear under a second study, on T cells in Graves' hyperthyroidism and ophthalmopathy.

The sample was peripheral blood mononuclear cells (PBMCs), taken at new diagnosis, from a patient treated with antithyroid drugs. The receptors here all came from a man aged 25-40 years with Graves disease. The CDR3 runs from the conserved cysteine through the conserved F or W. Clone sizes are given selectively: once, few, many, or a class where the clone is expanded.

v_call | clone_size | cdr3_aa
TRBV11-3 | many | CASSEISGAETQYF
TRBV18 | few | CASSPRPQEHYGYTF
TRBV10-3 | many | CAISEGYSQAGTDYGYTF
TRBV7-2 | many | CASSLDQGADNEQFF
TRBV5-1 | few | CASSAGGEQYF
TRBV18 | many | CASSPPDEYEQYF
TRBV5-1 | many | CASSLPQGRNEQFF
TRBV25-1 | few | CASSGGVTNEKLFF
TRBV10-3 | many | CAISQGDNEQFF
TRBV6-1 | few | CASSETGGAYYEQYF
TRBV20-1 | - | CSARDGAGDTDTQYF
TRBV5-5 | - | CASSLGAGGYTF
TRBV5-6 | many | CASSLSSRDTQYF
TRBV3-1 | - | CASSQKLHAPAGPFAYEQYF
TRBV5-5 | - | CASSPETGAGNTIYF
TRBV2 | many | CASSEQREETQYF
TRBV5-1 | many | CASSLQGAQGDTQYF
TRBV24-1 | many | CATSEGTQTQYF
TRBV29-1 | many | CSVEEVATITDTQYF
TRBV6-1 | few | CASSRPPTGGFSYGYTF
TRBV20-1 | many | CSALPSLGGYTF
TRBV12-3/TRBV12-4 | few | CASSLAVGRALGTQYF
TRBV30 | few | CAWSVNKERLYGYTF
TRBV9 | - | CASSVGYGANVLTF
TRBV9 | few | CASSVSGTANSPLHF
TRBV27 | - | CASTDFGLAGHEQFF
TRBV6-1 | - | CASRCGTKACEQYF
TRBV7-9 | many | CASSAETGVGEQYF
TRBV9 | - | CASSVGYPDTQYF
TRBV3-1 | few | CASSRQGAPVDEQYF
TRBV6-1 | many | CASTRTDFWRGTDTQYF
TRBV6-1 | many | CASGDGSNQPQHF